Shown below are 25 T cell receptor beta chains from a single sample sequenced in a study of cytomegalovirus exposure and HLA in healthy donors. 60 Vbeta and 13 Jbeta primers were used in PCR. The protocol was immunoSEQ multiplex PCR, while the TCRdb copy is restricted to in-frame clones and leaves out a portion. The sample has some 190,000 clones; about four fifths are singletons. The specimen sequenced was PBMCs. These receptor sequences come from a man between 18 and 29 years old in good health and CMV-seronegative.

The V gene is TRBV27, the J gene TRBJ2-5; maybe TRBD1 (7 bases). Germline CDR1 reads MNHEY; CDR2 reads SMNVEV (reference sequence). V lost 2 bases and J lost 5, with 12 bases in between. The CDR3 runs to 14 residues. In DNA, the CDR3 is TGTGCCAGCAGTTTAGGACAGGCGGGGGAGACCCAGTACTTC. The encoded protein is CASSLGQAGETQYF.

The V gene is TRBV10-1, the J gene TRBJ2-2; D not certain. CDR1 and CDR2 (germline): WNHNN, SYGVQD (reference sequence). V shed 1 base and J shed 4 bases, with 4 bases lying between them. The CDR3 covers 13 residues. Here the CDR3 DNA reads TGCGCCAGCAGTGAGTACTCCACCGGGGAGCTGTTTTTT. This sequence encodes CASSEYSTGELFF.

The chain links TRBV28 to TRBJ2-7; 7 nucleotides agree with TRBD1. The CDR3 has 13 amino acids. Germline assignment: CDR1 MDHEN and CDR2 SYDVKM. V was pared by 2 bases and J by 4 bases, with 2 bases of the junction left unmatched. In nucleotides, the CDR3 is TGTGCCAGCAGTTTACAGGGGGATTACGAGCAGTACTTC. This translates into CASSLQGDYEQYF.

The chain has TRBV10-3 and TRBJ2-1, with 11 bases that match TRBD2. Germline CDR1 is ENHRY and CDR2 is SYGVKD. The V and J ends lost 2 bases and 7 bases, in that order; junction bases with no gene match: 7. This CDR3 region has 16 residues. CDR3 residues: CAISEGLAGGQNEQFF. Written as DNA, the CDR3 is TGTGCCATCAGTGAGGGGCTAGCGGGGGGACAAAATGAGCAGTTCTTC.

This sequence joins TRBV27 and TRBJ1-3, with 8 bases fitting TRBD1. The CDR3 extends over 13 amino acids. Losses at the gene ends were 5 bases for V and 8 bases for J; bases not matched to a gene: 5. Germline V gene data show CDR1 as MNHEY and CDR2 as SMNVEV (reference sequence). The CDR3 DNA follows: TGTGCCAGCAGTCCCGGGACAGGAGACACCATATATTTT. Protein: CASSPGTGDTIYF.

The chain uses TRBV28 and TRBJ2-1; the match to TRBD2 covers 13 bases. This CDR3 has 17 residues. Germline loops: CDR1 MDHEN, CDR2 SYDVKM. Germline trimming cut 6 bases from V and 12 bases from J; bases unmatched to any gene: 17. The DNA for the CDR3 is TGTGCCAGCAGCGTTCCCCTCGGACTAGCGGGAGTACGTCGGCAGTTCTTC. This translates into CASSVPLGLAGVRRQFF.

The chain carries TRBV19 and TRBJ1-5; a possible D gene is TRBD1 (5 bases). Between the trimmed V and J ends, which lost 7 bases and 0 bases, there was a span of 13 bases. The CDR3 contains 15 residues. CDR1 and CDR2 from the germline V gene are LNHDA and SQIVND (reference sequence). CDR3 in DNA: TGTGCCAGTAATTTACAGGCATATAGCAATCAGCCCCAGCATTTT. Translation: CASNLQAYSNQPQHF.

This rearrangement joins TRBV7-9 to TRBJ2-7; D might be TRBD2 (6 bases). Trimming left V 3 bases short and J 0 bases short, with 21 bases between. The CDR3 is 18 residues long. Germline V gives CDR1 SEHNR, CDR2 FQNEAQ (reference sequence). The CDR3 loop reads CASSFGWRGAGGSYEQYF. The CDR3 DNA sequence: TGTGCCAGCAGCTTCGGCTGGCGAGGAGCCGGGGGCTCCTACGAGCAGTACTTC.

This rearrangement joins TRBV5-6 to TRBJ1-1; D uncertain. The CDR3 totals 12 residues. The germline V gene has CDR1 SGHDT and CDR2 YYEEEE. The V end lost 4 bases, the J end lost 8 bases, and 12 bases lay between the germline ends. DNA of the CDR3: TGTGCCAGCAGCCAGTCTAGAGTCGAAGCTTTCTTT. Translation: CASSQSRVEAFF.

The genes are TRBV20-1 and TRBJ2-7; 8 bases are a match to TRBD2. J gave up 9 bases and V 6 bases, and 7 bases lay outside the gene matches. Per the germline V gene, CDR1 is DFQATT and CDR2 is SNEGSKA (reference sequence). CDR3 size: 11 residues. The CDR3: CSAPGGRRQYF. CDR3 sequence (DNA): TGCAGTGCGCCGGGGGGGCGTCGGCAGTACTTC.

V usage is TRBV2 and J usage is TRBJ2-5; no clear D gene. CDR1 SNHLY and CDR2 FYNNEI come from the germline V gene. This CDR3 comprises 13 residues. V was clipped by 4 bases and J by 1 base, with 7 bases between them. CDR3 amino acids: CASSGNSQETQYF. The CDR3 DNA reads as TGTGCCAGCAGTGGGAACAGCCAAGAGACCCAGTACTTC.

The V call is TRBV10-3, the J call TRBJ2-1; D call uncertain. V was trimmed by 5 bases and J by 5 bases, leaving 4 bases between them. Germline CDR1 is ENHRY and CDR2 is SYGVKD. This CDR3 comprises 11 residues. Written as DNA, the CDR3 is TGTGCCATCAGTCAAAACAATGAGCAGTTCTTC. Protein sequence: CAISQNNEQFF.

The J gene is TRBJ1-3, the V gene TRBV10-2; possibly TRBD1 for D (5 bases). Per the germline V gene, CDR1 is WSHSY and CDR2 is SAAADI. Trimming removed 7 bases at V and 4 bases at J, with 11 bases between. CDR3 length equals 13 residues. The CDR3 is CASTTGAGNTIYF. CDR3 coding DNA: TGCGCCAGCACTACAGGCGCGGGAAACACCATATATTTT.

This chain links TRBV25-1 with TRBJ2-3, with TRBD1 matching over 11 bases. Germline CDR1 is MGHDK and CDR2 is SYGVNS. After removal of 4 bases from V and 5 bases from J, the junction contained 5 bases not matched to a gene. This CDR3 is built from 15 residues. The CDR3 nucleotides read TGTGCCAGCAGTGTACGGACAGGGGGCTTAGATACGCAGTATTTT. Amino acids: CASSVRTGGLDTQYF.

A word on this clone: The sample has other DNA sequences that encode this CDR3 too. The rearrangement uses TRBV6-5 and TRBJ1-2, with 8 bases matching TRBD1. J gave up 8 bases and V 5 bases, and 10 bases lay outside the gene matches. The CDR3 contains 14 residues. The germline V gene has CDR1 MNHEY and CDR2 SVGAGI. The CDR3 loop is CASSPRQGLEGYTF. The CDR3, as DNA: TGTGCCAGCAGTCCCAGACAGGGGCTGGAAGGCTACACCTTC.

The chain combines TRBV5-1 with TRBJ2-2; 10 nucleotides line up with TRBD2. The CDR3 extends over 15 amino acids. The junction had 3 bases not matched to a gene; V was cut back by 3 bases and J by 4 bases. The germline V gene encodes CDR1 SGHRS and CDR2 YFSETQ. CDR3 DNA: TGCGCCAGCAGCTCTAGCGGGGGCCCCACCGGGGAGCTGTTTTTT. Translated: CASSSSGGPTGELFF.

The genes are TRBV9 and TRBJ1-5, with 7 bases that match TRBD1. V lost 0 bases to trimming and J lost 5 bases; unmatched junction nucleotides: 2. The CDR3 contains 14 residues. Per germline, CDR1 SGDLS and CDR2 YYNGEE. CDR3 in amino acids: CASSVGDRDQPQHF. In DNA, the CDR3 is TGTGCCAGCAGCGTAGGGGACAGAGATCAGCCCCAGCATTTT.

This clone was detected only once. The chain joins TRBV6-6 to TRBJ1-2, with TRBD1 matching 11 bases. The CDR3 has 15 residues. From germline, CDR1 is MNHNY and CDR2 SVGAGI (reference sequence). V gave up 5 bases and J gave up 6 bases; unmatched junction bases: 8. The chain's CDR3 is CASSKPGQGVDGYTF. The DNA for the CDR3 is TGTGCCAGCAGTAAACCGGGACAGGGGGTTGATGGCTACACCTTC.

This chain joins TRBV19 and TRBJ1-3, with TRBD1 as a possible D gene (6 bases). CDR1 and CDR2 from the germline V gene are LNHDA and SQIVND (reference sequence). V lost 4 bases to trimming and J lost 0 bases, with 10 bases between them. This CDR3 is 15 amino acids long. CDR3 DNA: TGTGCCAGTAGTACTGACAGGAGCTCTGGAAACACCATATATTTT. It codes for CASSTDRSSGNTIYF.

With regard to this clone: Other DNA sequences of this sample code for an identical CDR3. The V gene is TRBV5-4, the J gene TRBJ2-7; 9 bases align to TRBD1. The trim removed 0 bases at V and 3 bases at J, leaving 4 bases unmatched. Germline loops: CDR1 SGHNT, CDR2 YYREEE (reference sequence). CDR3 size: 15 residues. DNA for the CDR3: TGTGCCAGCAGCTTGGCGGGACAGGGAGGCTACGAGCAGTACTTC. This encodes CASSLAGQGGYEQYF. Full variable domain (remainder filled in from reference TRBV5-4 and TRBJ2-7): ETGVTQSPTHLIKTRGQQVTLRCSSQSGHNTVSWYQQALGQGPQFIFQYYREEENGRGNFPPRFSGLQFPNYSSELNVNALELDDSALYLCASSLAGQGGYEQYFGPGTRLTVT.

This rearrangement joins TRBV5-4 to TRBJ1-1, with 7 bases matching TRBD1. This CDR3 has 15 residues. Germline V gene data show CDR1 as SGHNT and CDR2 as YYREEE (reference sequence). V lost 0 bases to trimming and J lost 1 base; unmatched junction nucleotides: 3. This CDR3 is CASSLAQGGNTEAFF. For the CDR3, the DNA is TGTGCCAGCAGCTTGGCTCAGGGGGGGAACACTGAAGCTTTCTTT.

This clone appeared once. The chain combines TRBV9 with TRBJ2-5, with D possibly TRBD1 on 7 matching bases. Germline CDR1 is SGDLS and CDR2 is YYNGEE. The CDR3 consists of 16 residues. Trimming took 0 bases from V and 7 from J, leaving 19 bases between them. CDR3 nucleotide sequence: TGTGCCAGCAGCGTAGGACTAGGACAGGTTGAGGGGACCCAGTACTTC. This gives the protein CASSVGLGQVEGTQYF.

The chain joins TRBV29-1 to TRBJ1-4; TRBD1 matches at 8 bases. The V gene end was trimmed by 5 bases and the J gene end by 5 bases; junction bases not matched to a gene: 7. The CDR3 covers 14 residues. CDR1 and CDR2 (germline): SQVTM, ANQGSEA. The CDR3 DNA sequence: TGCAGCGTTCCTTCAGGGGGCCTAAATGAAAAACTGTTTTTT. Translation gives CSVPSGGLNEKLFF.

The genes are TRBV7-6 and TRBJ2-7, with a weak D call TRBD1 (6 bases). Trimming removed 2 bases from V and 3 bases from J, with 23 bases in between. Looked up from germline, CDR1 is SGHVS and CDR2 is FNYEAQ. There are 18 residues in the CDR3. DNA of the CDR3: TGTGCCAGCAGCTTATCGCCGATTAATTATGGGGGCAGCTACGAGCAGTACTTC. Protein product: CASSLSPINYGGSYEQYF.

The rearrangement uses TRBV28 and TRBJ1-5; D gene unclear. The CDR3 sequence is 13 residues long. Germline loops: CDR1 MDHEN, CDR2 SYDVKM. The germline V and J ends were trimmed by 4 bases and 2 bases, with 6 bases remaining between them. The CDR3 protein is CASSWTGNQPQHF. DNA for the CDR3: TGTGCCAGCAGTTGGACTGGCAATCAGCCCCAGCATTTT.